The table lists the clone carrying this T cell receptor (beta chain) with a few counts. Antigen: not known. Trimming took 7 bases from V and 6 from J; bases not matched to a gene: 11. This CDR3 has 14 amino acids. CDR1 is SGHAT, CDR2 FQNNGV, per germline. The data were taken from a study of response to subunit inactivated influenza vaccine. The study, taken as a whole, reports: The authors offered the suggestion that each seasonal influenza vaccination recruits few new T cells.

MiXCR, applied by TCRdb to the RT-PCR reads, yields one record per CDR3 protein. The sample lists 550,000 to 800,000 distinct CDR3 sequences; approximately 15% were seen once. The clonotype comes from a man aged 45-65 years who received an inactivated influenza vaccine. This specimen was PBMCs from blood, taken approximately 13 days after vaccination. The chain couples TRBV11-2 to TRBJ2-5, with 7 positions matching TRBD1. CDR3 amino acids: CASTVRGQIQTQYF. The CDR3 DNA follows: TGTGCCAGCACCGTAAGGGGACAGATTCAGACCCAGTACTTC. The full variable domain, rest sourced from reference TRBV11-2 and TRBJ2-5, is EAGVAQSPRYKIIEKRQSVAFWCNPISGHATLYWYQQILGQGPKLLIQFQNNGVVDDSQLPKDRFSAERLKGVDSTLKIQPAKLEDSAVYLCASTVRGQIQTQYFGPGTRLLVL.